A selection of T cell receptor beta chains follows, all from one sample in a study of cytomegalovirus exposure and HLA in healthy donors. Profiled with immunoSEQ multiplex PCR; TCRdb holds only in-frame clones, not every one. The top ten hold less than 8% of the sample, which has some 150,000 clones, over 60% seen once. What was sequenced was PBMCs. The receptors were sampled from a man in his forties in good health and CMV-seropositive. CDR3s include the opening cysteine and the closing phenylalanine or tryptophan. Fields, in order: D gene, J gene, clone size, V gene, CDR3 protein, CDR3 DNA. The D gene is left open where the match is weak. Size is stated for part of the rows, as once, few or many counts, or as a class when the clone is expanded.

D: NA; J: TRBJ1-1; size: NA; V: TRBV12-5; CDR3: CASGSEGITEAFF; DNA: TGTGCTAGTGGTTCAGAGGGCATCACTGAAGCTTTCTTT
D: NA; J: TRBJ1-4; size: NA; V: TRBV15; CDR3: CATSRDRQSNEKLFF; DNA: TGTGCCACCAGCAGAGATCGCCAGTCGAATGAAAAACTGTTTTTT
D: TRBD2; J: TRBJ2-5; size: NA; V: TRBV6-6; CDR3: CASSKQGLAGQETQYF; DNA: TGTGCCAGCAGCAAACAGGGACTAGCGGGCCAAGAGACCCAGTACTTC
D: NA; J: TRBJ1-1; size: NA; V: TRBV2; CDR3: CASSVEAGGDTEAFF; DNA: TGTGCCAGCAGTGTCGAGGCCGGGGGGGACACTGAAGCTTTCTTT
D: NA; J: TRBJ2-2; size: NA; V: TRBV11-2; CDR3: CASSPGVNTGELFF; DNA: TGTGCCAGCAGCCCAGGGGTTAACACCGGGGAGCTGTTTTTT
D: TRBD2; J: TRBJ2-7; size: NA; V: TRBV29-1; CDR3: CSVVLSGSSYEQYF; DNA: TGCAGCGTTGTTTTGAGCGGGAGCTCCTACGAGCAGTACTTC
D: TRBD2; J: TRBJ2-7; size: NA; V: TRBV7-9; CDR3: CASSLAGGPYEQYF; DNA: TGTGCCAGCAGCTTGGCGGGGGGACCCTACGAGCAGTACTTC
D: TRBD2; J: TRBJ2-1; size: few; V: TRBV7-3; CDR3: CASSPSALAGGSEQFF; DNA: TGTGCCAGCAGCCCCAGTGCACTAGCGGGAGGGAGTGAGCAGTTCTTC
D: NA; J: TRBJ2-7; size: NA; V: TRBV7-3; CDR3: CASSLYPGVNYEQYF; DNA: TGTGCCAGCAGCTTATATCCGGGAGTTAACTACGAGCAGTACTTC
D: NA; J: TRBJ2-3; size: NA; V: TRBV25-1; CDR3: CASSDRDSADTQYF; DNA: TGTGCCAGCAGTGATCGGGATTCTGCAGATACGCAGTATTTT
D: NA; J: TRBJ2-5; size: NA; V: TRBV9; CDR3: CASSVGPQETQYF; DNA: TGTGCCAGCAGCGTTGGGCCCCAAGAGACCCAGTACTTC
D: NA; J: TRBJ1-5; size: NA; V: TRBV2; CDR3: CASRVSLNQPQHF; DNA: TGTGCCAGTCGGGTCTCACTCAATCAGCCCCAGCATTTT
D: TRBD2; J: TRBJ2-3; size: NA; V: TRBV29-1; CDR3: CSARGTSGDTQYF; DNA: TGCAGCGCCCGCGGGACTAGCGGCGATACGCAGTATTTT
D: TRBD1; J: TRBJ2-7; size: NA; V: TRBV11-2; CDR3: CASSLAFAGGYYEQYF; DNA: TGTGCCAGCAGCTTAGCATTCGCAGGGGGCTACTACGAGCAGTACTTC
D: TRBD2; J: TRBJ2-1; size: NA; V: TRBV5-1; CDR3: CASSSGLAAYNEQFF; DNA: TGCGCCAGCAGCTCAGGGCTAGCGGCATACAATGAGCAGTTCTTC
D: TRBD1; J: TRBJ2-2; size: NA; V: TRBV5-1; CDR3: CASSLAGQGSGELFF; DNA: TGCGCCAGCAGCTTGGCGGGACAGGGTTCCGGGGAGCTGTTTTTT
D: NA; J: TRBJ1-5; size: few; V: TRBV4-1; CDR3: CASSQDKGIYSNQPQHF; DNA: TGCGCCAGCAGCCAAGATAAGGGGATCTATAGCAATCAGCCCCAGCATTTT
D: NA; J: TRBJ2-1; size: NA; V: TRBV6-5; CDR3: CASSKGRLGDNEQFF; DNA: TGTGCCAGCAGTAAGGGAAGACTCGGGGACAATGAGCAGTTCTTC
D: TRBD1; J: TRBJ2-7; size: once; V: TRBV19; CDR3: CASSDLPGTGLDEQYF; DNA: TGTGCCAGTAGTGACCTACCCGGGACAGGGTTAGACGAGCAGTACTTC
D: NA; J: TRBJ2-1; size: few; V: TRBV28; CDR3: CASSQKFSEQFF; DNA: TGTGCCAGCAGCCAGAAGTTCAGTGAGCAGTTCTTC
D: NA; J: TRBJ2-7; size: NA; V: TRBV28; CDR3: CASSLSREQYF; DNA: TGTGCCAGCAGTCTATCCCGCGAGCAGTACTTC